This T cell receptor (beta chain) was retrieved from a study of T-cell memory formation after mild COVID-19. About the study: TCR clusters were mostly confined to one donor each.

Employing constant-segment primers, 5'RACE generated TCR alpha and TCR beta cDNA libraries bearing sample barcodes and UMIs. MiXCR, run by TCRdb on the 5' RACE reads, gives a single entry per CDR3 protein. This table has 75,000 to 95,000 distinct CDR3 sequences, 10% to 15% appearing once. CDR3 length: 17 residues. Germline trimming cut 6 bases from V and 0 bases from J; bases unmatched to any gene: 12. Per germline, CDR1 SGHRS and CDR2 YFSETQ. As for this clonotype: Its matching antigen is unknown.

Whole-study results and caveats: Balance between CD4 and CD8 was seen in clones contracting day 15 to 85, and a CD4+ lean was seen in later expanders. Mainly in CM and EM were contracting CD4+ clones; CD8+ were in EMRA.

The TCR originated in an adult woman who had mild COVID-19 (a few samples of this study predate the infection). Cell type and time point are not known. The sample taken for sequencing was PBMCs or a T cell subset sorted from them (not recorded which). The V call is TRBV5-1, the J call TRBJ1-1; TRBD1 matches 9 bases. Here the CDR3 DNA reads TGCGCCAGCACCTTAACAGGGGGCAGCCTTATGAACACTGAAGCTTTCTTT. Protein sequence: CASTLTGGSLMNTEAFF.